Shown below are 8 T cell receptor beta chains from a single sample sequenced in a study of T cells after posttransplantation cyclophosphamide. Repertoires were generated with immunoSEQ multiplex PCR, while TCRdb's copy carries only in-frame clones and drops some. This table holds approximately 50,000 clones, 85% to 95% found once. Sequencing input: PBMCs. The origin of the receptors is a woman in her thirties in good health and a related stem cell transplant donor.

CDR3 in DNA: TGCGCCAGCAGCTTGTCCGGACAGGGCTACGAGCAGTACTTC. This encodes CASSLSGQGYEQYF. V and J are TRBV5-1 and TRBJ2-7; 8 positions agree with TRBD1. Germline CDR1 reads SGHRS; CDR2 reads YFSETQ. Trimming cost V 1 base and J 3 bases; bases outside gene matches: 3. This CDR3 spans 14 amino acids. Looking up the rest from reference TRBV5-1 and TRBJ2-7 gives the full variable domain: KAGVTQTPRYLIKTRGQQVTLSCSPISGHRSVSWYQQTPGQGLQFLFEYFSETQRNKGNFPGRFSGRQFSNSRSEMNVSTLELGDSALYLCASSLSGQGYEQYFGPGTRLTVT.

This clone showed up just a few times. V and J are TRBV4-3 and TRBJ2-5; a weak D match, TRBD1 (5 bases). The germline V gene has CDR1 LGHNA and CDR2 YSLEER. The CDR3 contains 14 residues. V lost 3 bases and J lost 2, with 10 bases in between. For the CDR3, the DNA is TGCGCCAGCAGCCACAGGGCCAGACAAGAGACCCAGTACTTC. This gives the protein CASSHRARQETQYF.

V is TRBV5-8 and J is TRBJ1-4, with no clear D. V lost 2 bases and J 7 bases, leaving 9 bases between the germline ends. CDR1 and CDR2 (germline): SGHTS, YDEGEE. The CDR3 has 13 residues. The CDR3 nucleotides are TGTGCCAGCAGCTTAACGGGTGGTGAAAAACTGTTTTTT. Its translation: CASSLTGGEKLFF.

This chain connects TRBV7-2 to TRBJ2-1; 7 positions match TRBD1. V was clipped by 5 bases and J by 9 bases; unmatched bases: 4. Looked up from germline, CDR1 is SGHTA and CDR2 is FQGNSA. CDR3 length: 12 amino acids. The CDR3: CASSIQGTEQFF. Here the CDR3 DNA reads TGTGCCAGCAGCATACAGGGGACTGAGCAGTTCTTC. Combining the CDR3 with reference TRBV7-2 and TRBJ2-1 gives the whole variable domain GAGVSQSPSNKVTEKGKDVELRCDPISGHTALYWYRQSLGQGLEFLIYFQGNSAPDKSGLPSDRFSAERTGGSVSTLTIQRTQQEDSAVYLCASSIQGTEQFFGPGTRLTVL.

V and J are TRBV4-2 and TRBJ2-1; D call uncertain. Germline V lookup: CDR1 LGHNA, CDR2 YNFKEQ. Trimming cost V 4 bases and J 5 bases, with 6 bases left between them. This CDR3 has 12 residues. CDR3 DNA sequence: TGTGCCAGCAGCCCAGACGACAATGAGCAGTTCTTC. Its translation is CASSPDDNEQFF.

A single count supports this clone. The chain is built from TRBV14 and TRBJ1-6, with D unresolved. The germline CDR1 and CDR2 sequences are SGHDN and FVKESK. CDR3 length: 14 residues. The V gene lost 1 base and the J gene lost 13 bases, with 14 bases spanning the gap. As DNA, the CDR3 is TGTGCCAGCAGCCAAGGAGTCAGCTGGGCTCCCCTCCACTTT. It specifies CASSQGVSWAPLHF.

The chain carries TRBV7-8 and TRBJ1-2; 7 bases fit TRBD1. J gave up 4 bases and V 5 bases, and 7 bases lay outside the gene matches. Germline V lookup: CDR1 SGHVS, CDR2 FQNEAQ. CDR3 length: 14 residues. The CDR3 coding sequence is TGTGCCAGCAGCCCCCGCGGGACAGCCTATGGCTACACCTTC. It codes for CASSPRGTAYGYTF.

This clone was observed once. CDR3 in DNA: TGTGCCAGCAGCTTAGACCTAAACACTGAAGCTTTCTTT. Translating it yields CASSLDLNTEAFF. V and J are TRBV11-2 and TRBJ1-1; D is unresolved. V dropped 0 bases and J dropped 2 bases, with 4 bases sitting between them. CDR3 length: 13 residues. The germline CDR1 and CDR2 sequences are SGHAT and FQNNGV.